Sequencing of this T cell receptor beta chain was carried out in a study of cytomegalovirus exposure and HLA in healthy donors. CDR1 and CDR2 (germline): SGHRS, YFSETQ. This CDR3 is built from 17 residues. V lost 2 bases and J lost 0, with 16 bases in between. A multiplex PCR was run with 60 Vbeta primers and 13 Jbeta primers. The method was immunoSEQ multiplex PCR; TCRdb's version includes in-frame clones alone and lacks a portion of them. Of 70,000 to 100,000 clones listed, 69% are singletons. On this clone itself: Its specificity is unknown.

Study-wide results and limits: Trimming of TCR beta V- and J-genes showed a link, identified in a later analysis, to a missense DCLRE1C variant. By a later analysis, the bulk of CMV-associated TCR beta chains appeared HLA-restricted.

This sequence was found in a man aged 50 or older in good health and CMV-seronegative. This chain uses TRBV5-1 with TRBJ2-3; D gene unclear. The sequenced material came from PBMCs. In nucleotides, the CDR3 is TGCGCCAGCAGCTTTGGTTGGCGGATTCCTAGCACAGATACGCAGTATTTT. Encoded protein: CASSFGWRIPSTDTQYF.